The 32 T cell receptor beta chains in this list originate from one sample, sequenced in a study of blood T cell repertoires in COVID-19. TCRdb's table, derived via immunoSEQ multiplex PCR, lists solely in-frame clones and lacks some. This table holds about 85,000 clones, around 88% found once. Specimen: peripheral blood. The source is a man between 60 and 70 years old with acute or convalescent COVID-19.

This clone was recorded only once. This chain uses TRBV11-2 with TRBJ2-3, with D uncertain. The V end was cut by 3 bases, the J end by 10 bases, with 14 bases between. The germline gives CDR1 SGHAT, CDR2 FQNNGV. The CDR3 is made up of 13 amino acids. Written as DNA, the CDR3 is TGTGCCAGCAGCTTCATAGACTCCTATCCGCAGTATTTT. Its protein product is CASSFIDSYPQYF.

The rearrangement uses TRBV5-6 and TRBJ1-2, with D uncertain. The CDR3 length is 12 residues. V lost 4 bases, J lost 5 bases, and 9 bases lay in between. Germline V gene sequence: CDR1 SGHDT, CDR2 YYEEEE. CDR3 amino acids: CASSTAGYGYTF. The DNA for the CDR3 is TGTGCCAGCAGCACCGCAGGTTATGGCTACACCTTC. The whole variable domain, remainder taken from reference TRBV5-6 and TRBJ1-2, is DAGVTQSPTHLIKTRGQQVTLRCSPKSGHDTVSWYQQALGQGPQFIFQYYEEEERQRGNFPDRFSGHQFPNYSSELNVNALLLGDSALYLCASSTAGYGYTFGSGTRLTVV.

V and J are TRBV19 and TRBJ1-1; D gene uncertain. CDR3 length: 13 residues. Germline V gene data show CDR1 as LNHDA and CDR2 as SQIVND (reference sequence). With 2 bases removed from V and 2 bases from J, the gap between germline ends came to 6 bases. CDR3 residues: CASSINTNTEAFF. CDR3 bases: TGTGCCAGTAGTATAAACACCAACACTGAAGCTTTCTTT.

The V and J genes are TRBV29-1 and TRBJ2-2; 10 bases line up with TRBD1. CDR3 length: 15 residues. The germline V gene has CDR1 SQVTM and CDR2 ANQGSEA. With 4 bases clipped from V and 0 bases from J, the junction kept 2 bases outside the gene matches. CDR3 sequence: CSVGGQGANTGELFF. The CDR3 DNA sequence: TGCAGCGTTGGCGGACAGGGGGCGAACACCGGGGAGCTGTTTTTT.

This chain links TRBV9 with TRBJ1-4, with 9 bases identical to TRBD1. This CDR3 is 17 amino acids long. Trimming took 2 bases from V and 8 from J; bases not matched to a gene: 13. The germline gives CDR1 SGDLS, CDR2 YYNGEE. In nucleotides, the CDR3 is TGTGCCAGCAGCGTTAGACAGGGGGGCCTTCGGTTGGAAAAACTGTTTTTT. Its translation is CASSVRQGGLRLEKLFF.

The J gene is TRBJ2-3, the V gene TRBV6-5; maybe TRBD2 (6 bases). Trimming pared 6 bases from V and 6 bases from J, leaving 13 bases between. The CDR3 runs to 13 residues. Germline assignment: CDR1 MNHEY and CDR2 SVGAGI. The CDR3 DNA is TGTGCCAGCAGCAGACTAGGGTTGGATACGCAGTATTTT. Protein product: CASSRLGLDTQYF.

J is TRBJ2-1 and V is TRBV6-4; D is possibly TRBD1 (6 bases). V was trimmed by 3 bases and J by 8 bases, leaving 11 bases between them. This CDR3 has 13 amino acids. Per germline, CDR1 MRHNA and CDR2 SNTAGT. Written as DNA, the CDR3 is TGTGCCAGCAGTGAAGGGGGTGTGTATGAGCAGTTCTTC. This sequence encodes CASSEGGVYEQFF.

This clone occurred once. J is TRBJ1-6 and V is TRBV5-1; 10 nucleotides match TRBD1. This CDR3 contains 17 residues. The trim removed 4 bases at V and 6 bases at J, leaving 10 bases unmatched. Germline lookup yields CDR1 SGHRS and CDR2 YFSETQ. In DNA, the CDR3 is TGCGCCAGCAGCCCCTCGGACAGGGGGAACCCTAATTCACCCCTCCACTTT. Its translation: CASSPSDRGNPNSPLHF. Based on the CDR3 plus reference TRBV5-1 and TRBJ1-6, the full variable domain is KAGVTQTPRYLIKTRGQQVTLSCSPISGHRSVSWYQQTPGQGLQFLFEYFSETQRNKGNFPGRFSGRQFSNSRSEMNVSTLELGDSALYLCASSPSDRGNPNSPLHFGNGTRLTVT.

This chain joins TRBV2 and TRBJ2-5; the match to TRBD1 covers 10 bases. The CDR3 extends over 15 amino acids. Trimming took 4 bases from V and 1 from J; bases not matched to a gene: 3. CDR1 and CDR2 (germline): SNHLY, FYNNEI. The chain's CDR3 is CASSGDRGLQETQYF. The CDR3 region has the DNA TGTGCCAGCAGTGGAGACAGGGGGCTCCAAGAGACCCAGTACTTC.

The rearrangement joins TRBV5-1 to TRBJ2-5, with TRBD2 as a possible D gene (6 bases). Trimming removed 4 bases from V and 5 bases from J, with 21 bases in between. The CDR3 runs 16 residues. Per germline, CDR1 SGHRS and CDR2 YFSETQ. CDR3 nucleotide sequence: TGCGCCAGCAGCCCGGGTCCCGCGGGGCCAGGGGAGACCCAGTACTTC. This codes for CASSPGPAGPGETQYF.

The chain combines TRBV20-1 with TRBJ1-1, with D perhaps matching TRBD1 (5 bases). V shed 3 bases and J shed 5 bases, with 19 bases lying between them. CDR1 and CDR2 from the germline V gene are DFQATT and SNEGSKA (reference sequence). CDR3 length: 15 residues. In DNA form, the CDR3 reads TGCAGTGCTAGTCCCCGCCGCTACCAGGGTACTGAAGCTTTCTTT. Protein product: CSASPRRYQGTEAFF.

The chain recombines TRBV7-6 with TRBJ1-4; TRBD1 matches at 7 bases. The CDR3 has 14 residues. CDR1 and CDR2 from the germline V gene are SGHVS and FNYEAQ. The trim removed 5 bases at V and 4 bases at J, leaving 4 bases unmatched. The CDR3 sequence is CASSRGGRNEKLFF. The CDR3 region has the DNA TGTGCCAGCAGCCGAGGGGGCCGTAATGAAAAACTGTTTTTT.

This clone is a singleton in its sample. The V call is TRBV5-1, the J call TRBJ1-4; unclear D gene. In germline, CDR1 is SGHRS, CDR2 YFSETQ. Deletions cut 3 bases from V and 8 bases from J, with 8 bases between. The CDR3 has 12 residues. The CDR3 region is CASSSSGEKLFF. DNA of the CDR3: TGCGCCAGCAGCTCATCTGGCGAAAAACTGTTTTTT.

For the CDR3, the DNA is TGTGCCAGCAGTCGAAGTCTAGGACAGGGGTACTACGAGCAGTACTTC. This encodes CASSRSLGQGYYEQYF. The chain is built from TRBV27 and TRBJ2-7; 9 positions match TRBD1. The CDR3 length is 16 residues. Looked up from germline, CDR1 is MNHEY and CDR2 is SMNVEV (reference sequence). Trimming took 5 bases from V and 3 from J; bases not matched to a gene: 11.

V and J are TRBV9 and TRBJ1-4; 8 bases map to TRBD1. In germline, CDR1 is SGDLS, CDR2 YYNGEE. V shed 4 bases and J 7 bases; nucleotides not matched to a gene: 9. The CDR3 contains 15 residues. The CDR3 nucleotides read TGTGCCAGCAGCCCCCAGACAGGGGCGGTTGAAAAACTGTTTTTT. It specifies CASSPQTGAVEKLFF.

The V gene is TRBV18, the J gene TRBJ1-5; possibly TRBD1 for D (6 bases). Germline CDR1 reads KGHSH; CDR2 reads LQKENI. The CDR3 consists of 15 residues. Trimming removed 3 bases at V and 8 bases at J, with 17 bases between. The CDR3 sequence: CASSPIRQVSEPQHF. The CDR3 DNA reads TGTGCCAGCTCACCGATCAGACAGGTGAGCGAGCCCCAGCATTTT.

The chain links TRBV7-2 to TRBJ2-3; D unresolved. This CDR3 region has 13 residues. Trimming left V 5 bases short and J 2 bases short, with 8 bases between. Germline V gene lookup returns CDR1 SGHTA and CDR2 FQGNSA. This CDR3 reads CASSATHTDTQYF. The CDR3 nucleotides are TGTGCCAGCAGCGCGACTCACACAGATACGCAGTATTTT.

The chain couples TRBV9 to TRBJ2-7, with TRBD2 matching 13 bases. Germline values: CDR1 SGDLS, CDR2 YYNGEE. V gave up 0 bases and J gave up 3 bases; unmatched junction bases: 3. The CDR3 runs 16 residues. The CDR3 protein is CASSVGGTSGVYEQYF. The CDR3 DNA follows: TGTGCCAGCAGCGTAGGGGGGACTAGCGGGGTCTACGAGCAGTACTTC.

Points on this clone: Different DNA sequences within this sample yield the same CDR3. The chain has TRBV9 and TRBJ2-1; a weak D match, TRBD1 (7 bases). From germline, CDR1 is SGDLS and CDR2 YYNGEE. V was pared by 0 bases and J by 8 bases, with 12 bases between. The CDR3 covers 14 residues. The CDR3 DNA sequence: TGTGCCAGCAGCGTAGACGGCAGGGGGGATGAGCAGTTCTTC. Encoded protein: CASSVDGRGDEQFF. Full variable domain (outside the CDR3, taken from reference TRBV9 and TRBJ2-1): DSGVTQTPKHLITATGQRVTLRCSPRSGDLSVYWYQQSLDQGLQFLIQYYNGEERAKGNILERFSAQQFPDLHSELNLSSLELGDSALYFCASSVDGRGDEQFFGPGTRLTVL.

The genes are TRBV25-1 and TRBJ1-5; D may be TRBD1 (5 bases). This CDR3 spans 14 amino acids. CDR1 is MGHDK, CDR2 SYGVNS, per germline. Deletions cut 2 bases from V and 7 bases from J, with 12 bases between. The CDR3 region is CASSETGMGQPQHF. CDR3 nucleotides: TGTGCCAGCAGTGAAACAGGAATGGGGCAGCCCCAGCATTTT.

This clone was recorded a few times. The genes are TRBV27 and TRBJ1-1, with D possibly matching TRBD1 (5 bases). Germline CDR1 reads MNHEY; CDR2 reads SMNVEV (reference sequence). The CDR3 runs 14 residues. V was cut by 6 bases and J by 0 bases, with 11 bases left in between. CDR3 residues: CASRFRTLNTEAFF. In DNA, the CDR3 is TGTGCCAGCAGATTCCGGACACTGAACACTGAAGCTTTCTTT.

This clone appeared once. J is TRBJ1-1 and V is TRBV7-6, with D maybe TRBD1 (5 bases). Trimming removed 5 bases at V and 11 bases at J, with 24 bases between. CDR1 is SGHVS, CDR2 FNYEAQ, per germline. The CDR3 is made up of 15 amino acids. The CDR3 sequence: CASSPLATGVGEAFF. As DNA, the CDR3 is TGTGCCAGCAGCCCCCTGGCTACGGGGGTAGGAGAGGCTTTCTTT.

V gene TRBV18 combines with J gene TRBJ1-1; no definite D call. CDR3 length: 14 residues. Germline values: CDR1 KGHSH, CDR2 LQKENI. Trimming took off 3 bases at V and 2 bases at J, with 10 bases between the two ends. The CDR3 DNA is TGTGCCAGCTCACCGGTAGAAGTAAACACTGAAGCTTTCTTT. It codes for CASSPVEVNTEAFF.

J is TRBJ1-5 and V is TRBV19, with D unresolved. CDR3 length: 14 amino acids. V was cut by 7 bases and J by 3 bases, with 13 bases left in between. The germline CDR1 and CDR2 sequences are LNHDA and SQIVND (reference sequence). CDR3 sequence reads: CASTPNVYNQPQHF. The CDR3 region has the DNA TGTGCCAGTACACCTAACGTCTACAATCAGCCCCAGCATTTT.

This chain links TRBV7-8 with TRBJ1-2; 9 nucleotides align to TRBD1. Germline V gene data show CDR1 as SGHVS and CDR2 as FQNEAQ. The CDR3 runs 14 residues. The trim removed 4 bases at V and 7 bases at J, leaving 7 bases unmatched. The CDR3 is CASSSRDRAFGYTF. Written as DNA, the CDR3 is TGTGCCAGCAGCTCCCGGGACAGGGCGTTTGGCTACACCTTC.

This chain connects TRBV6-6 to TRBJ2-5; 7 bases are a match to TRBD1. In germline, CDR1 is MNHNY, CDR2 SVGAGI (reference sequence). Losses at the gene ends were 2 bases for V and 5 bases for J; bases not matched to a gene: 5. CDR3 length equals 14 residues. The CDR3 spells CASSYGQGVETQYF. CDR3 nucleotide sequence: TGTGCCAGCAGTTACGGGCAGGGGGTCGAGACCCAGTACTTC.

This clone qualifies as medium-sized. The chain uses TRBV25-1 and TRBJ2-6, with a possible D match to TRBD2 (6 bases). V lost 5 bases, J lost 7 bases, and 12 bases lay in between. The length of the CDR3 is 14 residues. Germline V CDR1 and CDR2: MGHDK, SYGVNS. CDR3 DNA: TGTGCCAGCAGTTTTTCGGGGGACGCCAACGTCCTGACTTTC. This sequence encodes CASSFSGDANVLTF.

The CDR3 reads CASSQGVRKGNTIYF. The CDR3 DNA is TGTGCCAGCAGCCAAGGAGTGCGGAAAGGAAACACCATATATTTT. The rearrangement links TRBV3-1 (or the pseudogene TRBV3-2) to TRBJ1-3; D is uncertain. V dropped 1 base and J dropped 4 bases, with 11 bases sitting between them. The germline V gene has CDR1 LGHDT and CDR2 YNNKEL (reference sequence). This CDR3 spans 15 amino acids.

CDR3 nucleotide sequence: TGTGCCAGCAGTCGTGGACAGACCCTTAATGAAAAACTGTTTTTT. This gives the protein CASSRGQTLNEKLFF. The rearrangement joins TRBV11-2 to TRBJ1-4; D possibly corresponds to TRBD1 (6 bases). This CDR3 has 15 residues. Germline loops: CDR1 SGHAT, CDR2 FQNNGV. Trimming took 6 bases from V and 4 from J, leaving 15 bases between them.

The chain carries TRBV3-1 (or the pseudogene TRBV3-2) and TRBJ2-2; 10 nucleotides agree with TRBD2. The CDR3 loop spans 19 amino acids. Germline values: CDR1 LGHDT, CDR2 YNNKEL (reference sequence). V lost 1 base to trimming and J lost 6 bases; unmatched junction nucleotides: 14. CDR3 in DNA: TGTGCCAGCAGCCAAGGACTCCCAGCGGGGGGGTCAAGCGCCGGGGAGCTGTTTTTT. It encodes CASSQGLPAGGSSAGELFF.

This clone was seen a single time. The chain carries TRBV7-2 and TRBJ1-5; 7 bases are a match to TRBD1. Germline CDR1 reads SGHTA; CDR2 reads FQGNSA. V dropped 1 base and J dropped 2; count of bases not matched to a gene: 2. The CDR3 totals 15 residues. DNA of the CDR3: TGTGCCAGCAGCTTAGAAGACAGGGGCAATCAGCCCCAGCATTTT. Translation gives CASSLEDRGNQPQHF.

The rearrangement uses TRBV4-3 and TRBJ1-5, with D maybe TRBD1 (5 bases). Looked up from germline, CDR1 is LGHNA and CDR2 is YSLEER. Trimming took off 3 bases at V and 7 bases at J, with 16 bases between the two ends. The CDR3 runs 15 residues. CDR3 coding DNA: TGCGCCAGCAGCCAGGAAAGGGGAGGTTGGCAGCCCCAGCATTTT. Amino acids: CASSQERGGWQPQHF.